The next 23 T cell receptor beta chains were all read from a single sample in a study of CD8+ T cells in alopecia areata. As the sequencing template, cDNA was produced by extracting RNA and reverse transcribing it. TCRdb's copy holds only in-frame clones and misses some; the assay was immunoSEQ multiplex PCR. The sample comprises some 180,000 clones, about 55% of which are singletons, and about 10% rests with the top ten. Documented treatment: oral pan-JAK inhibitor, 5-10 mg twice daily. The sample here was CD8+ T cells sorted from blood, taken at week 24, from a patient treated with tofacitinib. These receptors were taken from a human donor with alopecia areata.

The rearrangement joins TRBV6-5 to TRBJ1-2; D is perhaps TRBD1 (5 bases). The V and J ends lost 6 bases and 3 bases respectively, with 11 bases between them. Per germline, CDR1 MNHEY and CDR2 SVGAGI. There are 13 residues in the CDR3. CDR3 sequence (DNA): TGTGCCAGCAGAAGAGCGGGGGACTATGGCTACACCTTC. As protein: CASRRAGDYGYTF.

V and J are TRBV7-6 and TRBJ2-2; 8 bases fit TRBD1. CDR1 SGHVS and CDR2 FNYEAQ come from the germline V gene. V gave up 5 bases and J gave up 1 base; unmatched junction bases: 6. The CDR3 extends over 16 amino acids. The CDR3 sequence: CASSPQGQGNTGELFF. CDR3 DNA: TGTGCCAGCAGCCCACAAGGACAGGGGAACACCGGGGAGCTGTTTTTT.

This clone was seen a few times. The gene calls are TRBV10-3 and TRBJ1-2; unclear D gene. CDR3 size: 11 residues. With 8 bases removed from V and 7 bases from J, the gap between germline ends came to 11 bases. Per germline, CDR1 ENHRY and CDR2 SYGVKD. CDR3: CAIRRAVGYTF. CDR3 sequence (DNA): TGTGCCATCCGGAGGGCTGTTGGCTACACCTTC.

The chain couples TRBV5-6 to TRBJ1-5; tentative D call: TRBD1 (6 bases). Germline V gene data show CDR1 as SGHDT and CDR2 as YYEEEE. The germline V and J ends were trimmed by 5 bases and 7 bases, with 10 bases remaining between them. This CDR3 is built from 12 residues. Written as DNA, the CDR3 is TGTGCCAGCAGTGCCGGGGGCCAGCCCCAGCATTTT. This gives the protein CASSAGGQPQHF.

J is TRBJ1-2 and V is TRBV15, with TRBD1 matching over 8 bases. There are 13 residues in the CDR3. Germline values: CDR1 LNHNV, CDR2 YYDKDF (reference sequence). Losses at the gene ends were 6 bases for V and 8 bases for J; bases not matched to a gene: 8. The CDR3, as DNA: TGTGCCACCAGGGGCCAGGGGGCGGGAGGCTACACCTTC. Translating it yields CATRGQGAGGYTF.

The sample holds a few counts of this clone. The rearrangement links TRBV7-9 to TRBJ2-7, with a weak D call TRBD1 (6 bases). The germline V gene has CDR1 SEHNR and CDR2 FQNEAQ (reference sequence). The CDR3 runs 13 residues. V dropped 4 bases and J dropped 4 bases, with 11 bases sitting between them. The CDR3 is CASSSLQGYEQYF. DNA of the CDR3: TGTGCCAGCAGCTCACTCCAGGGGTACGAGCAGTACTTC.

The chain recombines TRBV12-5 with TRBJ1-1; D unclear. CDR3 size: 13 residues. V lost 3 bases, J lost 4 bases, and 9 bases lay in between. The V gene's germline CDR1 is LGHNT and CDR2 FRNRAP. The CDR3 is CASGFRAGTEAFF. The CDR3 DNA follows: TGTGCTAGTGGTTTTAGGGCGGGCACTGAAGCTTTCTTT.

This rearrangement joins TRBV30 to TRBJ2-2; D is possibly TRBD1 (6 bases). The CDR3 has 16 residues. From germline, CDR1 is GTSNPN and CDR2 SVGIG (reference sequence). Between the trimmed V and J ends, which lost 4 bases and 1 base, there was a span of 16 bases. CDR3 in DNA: TGTGCCTGGAAGCTGACCGGACAGCGGAACACCGGGGAGCTGTTTTTT. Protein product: CAWKLTGQRNTGELFF.

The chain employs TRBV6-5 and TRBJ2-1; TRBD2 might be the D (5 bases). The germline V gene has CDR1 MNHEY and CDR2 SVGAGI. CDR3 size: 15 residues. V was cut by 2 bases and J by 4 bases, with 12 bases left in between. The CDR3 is CASSYTELAYNEQFF. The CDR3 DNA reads TGTGCCAGCAGTTACACCGAGCTAGCATACAATGAGCAGTTCTTC.

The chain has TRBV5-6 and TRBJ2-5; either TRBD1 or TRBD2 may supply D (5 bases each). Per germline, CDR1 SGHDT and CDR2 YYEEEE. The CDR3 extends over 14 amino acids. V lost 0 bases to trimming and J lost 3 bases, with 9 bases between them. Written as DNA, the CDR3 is TGTGCCAGCAGCTTGGTTGGGACGGAAGAGACCCAGTACTTC. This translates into CASSLVGTEETQYF.

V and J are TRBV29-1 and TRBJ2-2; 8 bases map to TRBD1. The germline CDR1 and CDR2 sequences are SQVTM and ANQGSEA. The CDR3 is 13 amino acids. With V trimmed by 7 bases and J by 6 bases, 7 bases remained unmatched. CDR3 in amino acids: CSARTQGAGELFF. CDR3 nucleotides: TGCAGCGCTAGAACACAGGGGGCCGGGGAGCTGTTTTTT.

The CDR3 loop reads CASFGNEQFF. The CDR3 nucleotides are TGTGCCAGCTTTGGGAATGAGCAGTTCTTC. The gene calls are TRBV27 and TRBJ2-1; D remains ambiguous. The CDR3 contains 10 residues. CDR1 and CDR2 from the germline V gene are MNHEY and SMNVEV (reference sequence). The V end lost 8 bases, the J end lost 7 bases, and 6 bases lay between the germline ends.

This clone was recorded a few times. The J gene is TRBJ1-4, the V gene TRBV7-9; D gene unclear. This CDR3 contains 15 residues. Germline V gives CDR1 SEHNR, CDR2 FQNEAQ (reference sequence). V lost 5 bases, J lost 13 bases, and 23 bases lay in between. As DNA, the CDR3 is TGTGCCAGCAGCCACGAGTCGGCACCACAAGAGGGACTGTTTTTT. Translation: CASSHESAPQEGLFF.

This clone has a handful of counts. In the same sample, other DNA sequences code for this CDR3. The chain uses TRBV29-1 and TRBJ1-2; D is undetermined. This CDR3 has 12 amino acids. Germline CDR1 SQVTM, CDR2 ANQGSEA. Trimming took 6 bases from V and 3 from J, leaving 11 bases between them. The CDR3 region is CSVRGRDYGYTF. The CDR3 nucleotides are TGCAGCGTCCGAGGACGCGACTATGGCTACACCTTC.

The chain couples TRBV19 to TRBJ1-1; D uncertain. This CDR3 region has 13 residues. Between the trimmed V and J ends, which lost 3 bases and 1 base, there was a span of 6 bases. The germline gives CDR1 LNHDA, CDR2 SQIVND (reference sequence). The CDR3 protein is CASSIPGNTEAFF. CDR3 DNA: TGTGCCAGTAGTATTCCGGGGAACACTGAAGCTTTCTTT. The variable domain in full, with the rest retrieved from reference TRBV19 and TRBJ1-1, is DGGITQSPKYLFRKEGQNVTLSCEQNLNHDAMYWYRQDPGQGLRLIYYSQIVNDFQKGDIAEGYSVSREKKESFPLTVTSAQKNPTAFYLCASSIPGNTEAFFGQGTRLTVV.

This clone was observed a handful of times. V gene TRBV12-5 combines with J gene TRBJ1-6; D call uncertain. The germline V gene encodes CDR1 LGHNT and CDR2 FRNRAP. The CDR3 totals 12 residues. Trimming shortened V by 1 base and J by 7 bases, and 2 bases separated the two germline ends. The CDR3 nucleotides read TGTGCTAGTGGTTTGGGGAATTCACCCCTCCACTTT. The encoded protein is CASGLGNSPLHF.

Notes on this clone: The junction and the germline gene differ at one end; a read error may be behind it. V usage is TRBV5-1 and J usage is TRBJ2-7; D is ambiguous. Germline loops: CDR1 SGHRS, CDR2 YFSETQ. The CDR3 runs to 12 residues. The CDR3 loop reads CASSSPSYEQYF. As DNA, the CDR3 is TGCGCCAGCAGCTCTCCTTCCTATGAGCAGTACTTC.

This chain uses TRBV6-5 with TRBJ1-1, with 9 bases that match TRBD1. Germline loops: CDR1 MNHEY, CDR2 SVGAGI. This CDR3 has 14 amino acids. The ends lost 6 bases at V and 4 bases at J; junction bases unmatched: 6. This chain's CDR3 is CASSPGTGITEAFF. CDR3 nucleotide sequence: TGTGCCAGCAGCCCCGGGACAGGGATCACTGAAGCTTTCTTT.

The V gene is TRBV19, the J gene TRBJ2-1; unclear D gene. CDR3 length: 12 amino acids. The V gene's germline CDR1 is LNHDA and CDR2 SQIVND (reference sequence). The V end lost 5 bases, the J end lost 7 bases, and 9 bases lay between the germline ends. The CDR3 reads CASSWQGNEQFF. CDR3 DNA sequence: TGTGCCAGTAGTTGGCAAGGGAATGAGCAGTTCTTC.

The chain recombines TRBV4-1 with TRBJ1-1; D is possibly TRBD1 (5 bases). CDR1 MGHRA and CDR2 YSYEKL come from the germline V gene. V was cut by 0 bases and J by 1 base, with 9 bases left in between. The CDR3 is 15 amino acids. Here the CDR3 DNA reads TGCGCCAGCAGCCAAGAAAACAGGCCGAACACTGAAGCTTTCTTT. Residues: CASSQENRPNTEAFF.

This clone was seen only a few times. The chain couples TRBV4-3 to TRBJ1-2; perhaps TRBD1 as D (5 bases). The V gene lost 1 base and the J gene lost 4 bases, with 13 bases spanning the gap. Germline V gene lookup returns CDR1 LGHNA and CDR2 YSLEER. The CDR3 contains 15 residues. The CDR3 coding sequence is TGCGCCAGCAGCCAAGGGCGGGGGAGGACCTATGGCTACACCTTC. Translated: CASSQGRGRTYGYTF.

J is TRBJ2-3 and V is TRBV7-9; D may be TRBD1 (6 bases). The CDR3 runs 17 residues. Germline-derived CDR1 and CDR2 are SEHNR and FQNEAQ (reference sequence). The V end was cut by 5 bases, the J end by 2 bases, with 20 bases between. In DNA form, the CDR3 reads TGTGCCAGCAGCCCCCCGAGGGAGAGGGGGAACACAGATACGCAGTATTTT. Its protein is CASSPPRERGNTDTQYF.

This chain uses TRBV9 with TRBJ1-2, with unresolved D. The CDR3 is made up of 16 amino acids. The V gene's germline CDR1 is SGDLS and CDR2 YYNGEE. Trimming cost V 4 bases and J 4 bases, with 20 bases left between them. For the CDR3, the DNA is TGTGCCAGCAGCCCCTCCAGTGGAGGTTCCCCCTATGGCTACACCTTC. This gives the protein CASSPSSGGSPYGYTF.